Many counts were recorded for the clone carrying this TCR beta chain. Its antigen is still unknown. The ends lost 6 bases at V and 5 bases at J; junction bases unmatched: 12. Per germline, CDR1 SEHNR and CDR2 FQNEAQ (reference sequence). The CDR3 consists of 17 residues. This entry comes from a study of T-cell memory formation after mild COVID-19. Study background: Across donors, TCR clusters were largely donor specific.

Regarding the study as a whole: Clones that got smaller from day 15 to 85 had even CD4/CD8, while clones growing later tipped toward CD4+. Pre-infection memory already had some responding clones, implying cross-reactive memory joined.

Amplification by 5'RACE using constant-segment primers produced TCR alpha and TCR beta cDNA libraries that carried sample barcodes and UMIs. TCRdb reprocessed the 5' RACE reads with MiXCR, giving one entry per CDR3 protein. The sample yields about 110,000 distinct CDR3 sequences, roughly a sixth seen once. The chain links TRBV7-9 to TRBJ2-3; 12 nucleotides agree with TRBD2. This receptor was obtained from a man aged 18 to 35 who had mild COVID-19 (a few samples of this study predate the infection). Cell type and time point are not known. The material sequenced was PBMCs or a T cell subset sorted from them (not recorded which). CDR3 in DNA: TGTGCCAGCAGGGAGAGCAGACTAGCGGGGGTTGGAGATACGCAGTATTTT. Its protein product is CASRESRLAGVGDTQYF.